The T cell receptor (beta chain) under discussion was sequenced for a study of long-term antiretroviral therapy in people with HIV. Across the whole study: First collections came about a decade before the 2015 immediate-ART recommendation. Overall study results and limits: Records did not include ART adherence, viral resistance or therapy changes. ART-treated samples gained diversity yet remained below transplant donor controls.

The germline V gene has CDR1 SNHLY and CDR2 FYNNEI. V was cut by 7 bases and J by 5 bases, with 21 bases left in between. CDR3 length: 16 residues. Turning to this clone: Its antigen is as yet unknown.

Version v3.0 of the immunoSEQ assay ran at survey level. Per sample, sequencing targeted roughly 35,000-55,000 T-cell genomes. Sequencing was performed with immunoSEQ multiplex PCR; in TCRdb, only in-frame clones are kept and a portion is missing. The sample shows 28,000 or so clones, 88% of them seen only once. The sequence came from a young woman with HIV. The source material was unsorted PBMCs, sampled 0.5 years after starting antiretroviral therapy. This sequence joins TRBV2 and TRBJ2-1; tentatively, D is TRBD2 (5 bases). As DNA, the CDR3 is TGTGCCAGCACCCAAGATAGCCAGCGGTTTAACAATGAGCAGTTCTTC. Translated, it gives CASTQDSQRFNNEQFF. The full variable domain, with the rest looked up from reference TRBV2 and TRBJ2-1, is EPEVTQTPSHQVTQMGQEVILRCVPISNHLYFYWYRQILGQKVEFLVSFYNNEISEKSEIFDDQFSVERPDGSNFTLKIRSTKLEDSAMYFCASTQDSQRFNNEQFFGPGTRLTVL.